These 24 T cell receptor beta chains share one sample of origin, sequenced in a study of T-cell reconstitution after alpha-beta-depleted transplantation in children. TCRbeta library preparation incorporated unique molecular identifiers. TCRdb called the PCR reads again in MiXCR, with one record for every CDR3 protein. Here the sample spans under 450,000 distinct CDR3 sequences, under 20% being singletons. Source: PBMCs, mostly from graft donor cells, taken 360 days after TCRalphabeta/CD19-depleted stem cell transplant. These TCRs come from a boy in the first two years of life who had a stem cell transplant for Wiskott-Aldrich syndrome, so the T cells may come from the graft donor.

The chain combines TRBV10-3 with TRBJ2-7; 7 nucleotides match TRBD2. After removal of 4 bases from V and 3 bases from J, the junction contained 18 bases not matched to a gene. Germline-derived CDR1 and CDR2 are ENHRY and SYGVKD. The length of the CDR3 is 18 residues. The CDR3 DNA follows: TGTGCCATCAGTGGGGAGGGCCCGGGGCTAGAGCGGTTCTACGAGCAGTACTTC. Amino acids: CAISGEGPGLERFYEQYF.

This clonotype was detected a few times. CDR3 nucleotides: TGTGCCACAGGGGGACAGGGGGCAGGAGAGACCCAGTACTTC. Its protein product is CATGGQGAGETQYF. The rearrangement uses TRBV10-3 and TRBJ2-5, with TRBD1 identical over 12 bases. This CDR3 is 14 amino acids long. V lost 10 bases to trimming and J lost 4 bases; unmatched junction nucleotides: 7. Germline V CDR1 and CDR2: ENHRY, SYGVKD.

This chain links TRBV18 with TRBJ2-1, with TRBD2 identical over 10 bases. The trim removed 3 bases at V and 5 bases at J, leaving 7 bases unmatched. The CDR3 loop spans 16 amino acids. The germline V gene encodes CDR1 KGHSH and CDR2 LQKENI. The CDR3 DNA is TGTGCCAGCTCACCGAGTAGCGGGGGGCCGGACAATGAGCAGTTCTTC. Encoded protein: CASSPSSGGPDNEQFF.

The chain has TRBV29-1 and TRBJ2-1; 8 positions match TRBD2. The CDR3 is 13 amino acids. V was clipped by 4 bases and J by 6 bases; unmatched bases: 5. From germline, CDR1 is SQVTM and CDR2 ANQGSEA. The CDR3 DNA sequence: TGCAGCGTTGGGCGGGAGGTTCTCAATGAGCAGTTCTTC. The encoded protein is CSVGREVLNEQFF.

This clonotype has a handful of counts. V gene TRBV30 combines with J gene TRBJ1-2; tentative D call: TRBD1 (5 bases). Germline V gene data show CDR1 as GTSNPN and CDR2 as SVGIG (reference sequence). The V end lost 4 bases, the J end lost 2 bases, and 8 bases lay between the germline ends. This CDR3 spans 12 amino acids. CDR3 sequence: CAWTGGNYGYTF. CDR3 nucleotides: TGTGCCTGGACCGGGGGGAACTATGGCTACACCTTC. Together with reference TRBV30 and TRBJ1-2, the CDR3 gives the full variable domain: SQTIHQWPATLVQPVGSPLSLECTVEGTSNPNLYWYRQAAGRGLQLLFYSVGIGQISSEVPQNLSASRPQDRQFILSSKKLLLSDSGFYLCAWTGGNYGYTFGSGTRLTVV.

V usage is TRBV20-1 and J usage is TRBJ2-7, with D maybe TRBD1 (5 bases). Trimming cost V 6 bases and J 5 bases, with 14 bases left between them. The germline V gene encodes CDR1 DFQATT and CDR2 SNEGSKA (reference sequence). The CDR3 is made up of 12 amino acids. In DNA form, the CDR3 reads TGCAGTGCCCTTATCCAGGGCAACGAGCAGTACTTC. Amino acids: CSALIQGNEQYF.

This clonotype was found a few times. The chain has TRBV5-6 and TRBJ1-5; TRBD1 is a possible D gene (6 bases). CDR1 and CDR2 from the germline V gene are SGHDT and YYEEEE. The CDR3 spans 15 residues. V lost 4 bases and J 6 bases, leaving 17 bases between the germline ends. CDR3 amino acids: CASSRGRGRGQPQHF. The CDR3 DNA sequence: TGTGCCAGCAGCCGGGGCAGGGGCAGGGGTCAGCCCCAGCATTTT.

The rearrangement uses TRBV10-3 and TRBJ1-6; no clear D gene. Germline values: CDR1 ENHRY, CDR2 SYGVKD. This CDR3 spans 14 amino acids. Trimming took 6 bases from V and 4 from J, leaving 10 bases between them. In DNA form, the CDR3 reads TGTGCCATCAGCGCGGAGGGATATAATTCACCCCTCCACTTT. Translated: CAISAEGYNSPLHF.

The chain carries TRBV18 and TRBJ2-7; 8 bases are a match to TRBD2. J was trimmed by 3 bases and V by 0 bases; bases with no gene match: 1. Germline CDR1 reads KGHSH; CDR2 reads LQKENI. There are 14 residues in the CDR3. The CDR3 spells CASSPPGLGYEQYF. The CDR3 DNA is TGTGCCAGCTCACCACCGGGACTAGGCTACGAGCAGTACTTC.

This clonotype was seen more than once but under ten times. The V gene is TRBV7-9, the J gene TRBJ2-2; a possible D gene is TRBD1 (5 bases). This CDR3 comprises 15 residues. CDR1 SEHNR and CDR2 FQNEAQ come from the germline V gene (reference sequence). The V gene lost 4 bases and the J gene lost 5 bases, with 14 bases spanning the gap. The CDR3 loop is CASSSPQGWTGELFF. The CDR3 DNA reads as TGTGCCAGCAGCTCCCCGCAGGGATGGACCGGGGAGCTGTTTTTT.

This clonotype was picked up a small number of times. J is TRBJ2-1 and V is TRBV2; 7 nucleotides line up with TRBD2. The CDR3 is 12 amino acids. V shed 9 bases and J 9 bases; nucleotides not matched to a gene: 8. Germline values: CDR1 SNHLY, CDR2 FYNNEI. CDR3 sequence (DNA): TGTGCCAGTGCTCGGGGGGTTGGTGAGCAGTTCTTC. It codes for CASARGVGEQFF.

The sample holds a few counts of this clonotype. The chain links TRBV7-9 to TRBJ2-3; the D gene is possibly TRBD2 (6 bases). The CDR3 is 15 residues long. V was shortened by 5 bases and J by 0 bases, with 12 bases between the two germline ends. Germline V lookup: CDR1 SEHNR, CDR2 FQNEAQ (reference sequence). CDR3 sequence: CASSPLAFSTDTQYF. The CDR3 DNA follows: TGTGCCAGCAGCCCACTAGCTTTTAGCACAGATACGCAGTATTTT.

The rearrangement links TRBV4-1 to TRBJ2-3; no reliable D call. V was cut by 2 bases and J by 0 bases, with 12 bases left in between. Germline lookup yields CDR1 MGHRA and CDR2 YSYEKL. CDR3 length: 16 residues. This chain's CDR3 is CASSQRGFSSTDTQYF. CDR3 nucleotides: TGCGCCAGCAGCCAACGCGGATTTTCTAGCACAGATACGCAGTATTTT.

This clonotype was found a few times. The V and J genes are TRBV4-2 and TRBJ2-1; TRBD2 matches 14 bases. This CDR3 region has 17 residues. The V and J ends lost 0 bases and 9 bases, in that order; junction bases with no gene match: 7. Germline-derived CDR1 and CDR2 are LGHNA and YNFKEQ. In DNA, the CDR3 is TGTGCCAGCAGCCAAGACCAGGGACTAGCGGGGGCTAGTGAGCAGTTCTTC. Its protein is CASSQDQGLAGASEQFF.

This clonotype was seen a few times. The chain employs TRBV5-1 and TRBJ2-7; the D is unclear. V was pared by 0 bases and J by 5 bases, with 12 bases between. Germline CDR1 is SGHRS and CDR2 is YFSETQ. This CDR3 contains 14 residues. The CDR3 DNA sequence: TGCGCCAGCAGCTTGGTTAGAAGAGTCGACGAGCAGTACTTC. This codes for CASSLVRRVDEQYF.

The genes are TRBV7-9 and TRBJ2-3, with 11 bases that match TRBD2. The J segment lost 0 bases and the V segment lost 9 bases, leaving 8 bases of the junction unmatched. This CDR3 contains 16 residues. Germline CDR1 and CDR2: SEHNR and FQNEAQ (reference sequence). CDR3 DNA sequence: TGTGCCAGGAGCCCGTGGACTAGCGGGAGCACAGATACGCAGTATTTT. Translation gives CARSPWTSGSTDTQYF.

This clonotype showed up just a few times. The chain employs TRBV12-3 or TRBV12-4 and TRBJ2-4; 8 bases are a match to TRBD2. The CDR3 has 17 amino acids. With 6 bases clipped from V and 0 bases from J, the junction kept 10 bases outside the gene matches. The CDR3 loop reads CASSSLTGGVAKNIQYF. Here the CDR3 DNA reads TGTGCCAGCAGCTCCCTCACGGGGGGGGTAGCCAAAAACATTCAGTACTTC.

The chain employs TRBV10-1 and TRBJ2-5, with a tentative D call TRBD2 (5 bases). This CDR3 has 14 amino acids. Trimming left V 2 bases short and J 4 bases short, with 11 bases between. Germline V CDR1 and CDR2: WNHNN, SYGVQD (reference sequence). The CDR3 protein is CASSETGIGETQYF. Written as DNA, the CDR3 is TGCGCCAGCAGTGAGACGGGGATCGGAGAGACCCAGTACTTC.

The chain uses TRBV10-3 and TRBJ2-5, with a possible D match to TRBD2 (6 bases). The CDR3 spans 12 residues. V was shortened by 6 bases and J by 5 bases, with 10 bases between the two germline ends. CDR1 and CDR2 (germline): ENHRY, SYGVKD. This chain's CDR3 is CAISGSGETQYF. The DNA of the CDR3 is TGTGCCATCAGCGGGAGTGGGGAGACCCAGTACTTC.

The chain links TRBV12-3 or TRBV12-4 to TRBJ2-7; 7 bases fit TRBD1. Germline trimming cut 5 bases from V and 6 bases from J; bases unmatched to any gene: 7. This CDR3 region has 13 residues. CDR3 coding DNA: TGTGCCAGCAGTGGAGACAGGGACCGCGAGCAGTACTTC. Translation: CASSGDRDREQYF.

The chain uses TRBV4-3 and TRBJ2-6, with D perhaps matching TRBD1 or TRBD2 (5 bases each). The CDR3 length is 13 residues. From germline, CDR1 is LGHNA and CDR2 YSLEER. Between the trimmed V and J ends, which lost 1 base and 12 bases, there was a span of 10 bases. The CDR3 region is CASSQVGTPVLTF. The CDR3 bases are TGCGCCAGCAGCCAAGTCGGGACCCCCGTCCTGACTTTC.

This clonotype has just a few counts. The genes are TRBV20-1 and TRBJ2-1; 12 bases are a match to TRBD2. CDR3 length equals 16 residues. Germline CDR1 and CDR2: DFQATT and SNEGSKA (reference sequence). V lost 5 bases and J lost 1; bases outside the gene matches: 6. The CDR3: CSAYASGGGSYNEQFF. The CDR3 nucleotides are TGCAGTGCTTACGCTAGCGGGGGGGGATCCTACAATGAGCAGTTCTTC.

The V gene is TRBV12-3 or TRBV12-4, the J gene TRBJ2-4; D is ambiguous. Trimming stripped 5 bases from V and 1 base from J, with 15 bases between. This CDR3 is built from 16 residues. CDR3 nucleotides: TGTGCCAGCAGTCCCCAACCCCCTGTTGCCAAAAACATTCAGTACTTC. Translating it yields CASSPQPPVAKNIQYF.

This clonotype was seen a few times. The gene calls are TRBV28 and TRBJ2-7, with D possibly matching TRBD1 (5 bases). The germline CDR1 and CDR2 sequences are MDHEN and SYDVKM. With 3 bases removed from V and 2 bases from J, the gap between germline ends came to 11 bases. The length of the CDR3 is 14 residues. CDR3 DNA sequence: TGTGCCAGCAGTTTGGTACAGGAGACCTACGAGCAGTACTTC. It translates to CASSLVQETYEQYF. Filled out from reference TRBV28 and TRBJ2-7, the complete variable domain reads DVKVTQSSRYLVKRTGEKVFLECVQDMDHENMFWYRQDPGLGLRLIYFSYDVKMKEKGDIPEGYSVSREKKERFSLILESASTNQTSMYLCASSLVQETYEQYFGPGTRLTVT.